These 31 T cell receptor beta chains were sequenced from one sample in a study of blood T cells in healthy people across ages. For the second PCR, which ran for about 6 to 11 cycles, a sample-barcoded 5' primer and a J-beta primer mix were used. Each CDR3 protein gets one entry after TCRdb re-called the 5' RACE reads with MiXCR. Of about 1.6 million distinct CDR3 sequences in the sample, around 35% were seen once. Sequencing was carried out using blood. These receptors originate from a woman in her twenties or thirties in good health.

This clonotype has just one count. The chain couples TRBV4-1 to TRBJ2-7, with a weak D call TRBD2 (6 bases). The V gene lost 1 base and the J gene lost 0 bases, with 13 bases spanning the gap. Germline loops: CDR1 MGHRA, CDR2 YSYEKL. The CDR3 is 16 residues long. The DNA of the CDR3 is TGCGCCAGCAGCCAAGGACCAGCGGGCAGCTCCTACGAGCAGTACTTC. Protein product: CASSQGPAGSSYEQYF.

The table lists this clonotype with a few counts. This chain joins TRBV12-5 and TRBJ1-6, with D hard to call. Germline V gene lookup returns CDR1 LGHNT and CDR2 FRNRAP. This CDR3 is 11 amino acids long. The V and J ends lost 5 bases and 14 bases respectively, with 10 bases between them. The CDR3 DNA reads as TGTGCTAGTGGTCCTAAGCGAACCCTCCACTTT. Its translation is CASGPKRTLHF. The whole variable domain, remainder taken from reference TRBV12-5 and TRBJ1-6, is DARVTQTPRHKVTEMGQEVTMRCQPILGHNTVFWYRQTMMQGLELLAYFRNRAPLDDSGMPKDRFSAEMPDATLATLKIQPSEPRDSAVYFCASGPKRTLHFGNGTRLTVT.

This clonotype was seen only a few times. This chain uses TRBV20-1 with TRBJ1-2; no reliable D call. Germline V lookup: CDR1 DFQATT, CDR2 SNEGSKA (reference sequence). The CDR3 consists of 11 residues. Deletions cut 5 bases from V and 2 bases from J, with 6 bases between. The CDR3: CSAVQNYGYTF. CDR3 sequence (DNA): TGCAGTGCTGTTCAAAACTATGGCTACACCTTC.

The sample holds a few counts of this clonotype. The J gene is TRBJ1-1, the V gene TRBV5-1, with D hard to call. CDR1 and CDR2 (germline): SGHRS, YFSETQ. V was trimmed by 0 bases and J by 5 bases, leaving 8 bases between them. The CDR3 runs 13 residues. The CDR3 nucleotides are TGCGCCAGCAGCTTGGCCAGGAAGACTGAAGCTTTCTTT. Translation gives CASSLARKTEAFF.

On this clonotype: The junction differs from germline at one of its ends, possibly a read error. The chain joins TRBV25-1 to TRBJ2-7, with TRBD2 identical over 10 bases. The J call may be incorrect, as the DNA end agrees better with TRBJ2-5. Per the germline V gene, CDR1 is MGHDK and CDR2 is SYGVNS. This CDR3 comprises 13 residues. The CDR3 DNA follows: TGTGCCGGCAGCCTAGCGGGAGAAGAGACCCAGTACTTC. This sequence encodes CAGSLAGEETQYF.

DNA of the CDR3: TGTGCCAGCAGCACCGGGACAGGGGGGAAGTACTTC. It encodes CASSTGTGGKYF. The chain recombines TRBV7-3 with TRBJ2-5; 11 nucleotides line up with TRBD1. The germline CDR1 and CDR2 sequences are SGHTA and FQGTGA. The CDR3 extends over 12 amino acids. V lost 5 bases, J lost 12 bases, and 5 bases stayed unmatched.

The chain links TRBV20-1 to TRBJ2-4, with 9 bases aligning to TRBD2. The J call may not be correct, given that the DNA end is closer to TRBJ2-7. The CDR3 contains 14 residues. The V gene's germline CDR1 is DFQATT and CDR2 SNEGSKA (reference sequence). The CDR3 reads CSAPRISGSAEQYF. The DNA of the CDR3 is TGCAGTGCCCCTCGCATTAGCGGGAGTGCCGAGCAGTACTTC.

The V call is TRBV10-3, the J call TRBJ2-2; D remains ambiguous. V was trimmed by 11 bases and J by 6 bases, leaving 10 bases between them. The CDR3 extends over 11 amino acids. CDR1 is ENHRY and CDR2 is SYGVKD in the germline V gene. The chain's CDR3 is CAVGGSGELFF. The CDR3 coding sequence is TGTGCCGTTGGTGGTTCCGGGGAGCTGTTTTTT.

The table lists this clonotype with a few counts. The genes are TRBV3-1 and TRBJ2-7; 11 nucleotides agree with TRBD1. Looked up from germline, CDR1 is LGHDT and CDR2 is YNNKEL (reference sequence). This CDR3 contains 18 residues. V gave up 0 bases and J gave up 0 bases; unmatched junction bases: 7. The CDR3 DNA sequence: TGTGCCAGCAGCCAAGATCTCTCCGGGACAGGGGGCTCCTACGAGCAGTACTTC. This gives the protein CASSQDLSGTGGSYEQYF.

The chain combines TRBV19 with TRBJ2-1; TRBD2 matches at 7 bases. The V and J ends lost 3 bases and 13 bases, in that order; junction bases with no gene match: 6. This CDR3 is built from 12 residues. CDR1 LNHDA and CDR2 SQIVND come from the germline V gene (reference sequence). The DNA of the CDR3 is TGTGCCAGTAGTATTCTGGGGAGGGCTCAGTTCTTC. Protein: CASSILGRAQFF.

This chain uses TRBV20-1 with TRBJ2-1, with 8 bases identical to TRBD2. CDR3 size: 16 residues. V dropped 5 bases and J dropped 1; count of bases not matched to a gene: 10. The V gene's germline CDR1 is DFQATT and CDR2 SNEGSKA (reference sequence). The CDR3 sequence is CSAPLLTGGSYNEQFF. In nucleotides, the CDR3 is TGCAGTGCTCCTCTTTTAACGGGAGGGTCCTACAATGAGCAGTTCTTC.

The rearrangement uses TRBV6-5 and TRBJ2-3; D is possibly TRBD2 (5 bases). The V gene lost 2 bases and the J gene lost 0 bases, with 12 bases spanning the gap. The CDR3 loop spans 16 amino acids. Germline CDR1 and CDR2: MNHEY and SVGAGI. As DNA, the CDR3 is TGTGCCAGCAGTTACCGGGGAACTTCTAGCACAGATACGCAGTATTTT. Protein: CASSYRGTSSTDTQYF.

The chain recombines TRBV10-3 with TRBJ1-2; D is possibly TRBD1 (5 bases). Trimming took off 0 bases at V and 8 bases at J, with 16 bases between the two ends. CDR1 is ENHRY and CDR2 is SYGVKD in the germline V gene. The CDR3 spans 15 residues. The CDR3 loop is CAISESPLPGVGYTF. Here the CDR3 DNA reads TGTGCCATCAGTGAGTCGCCGTTGCCGGGGGTGGGCTACACCTTC.

Points on this clonotype: This likely stems from a read error, as it lies one base from a far larger clone. The chain couples TRBV5-1 to TRBJ2-1; 8 positions agree with TRBD2. Germline V gives CDR1 SGHRS, CDR2 YFSETQ. The CDR3 loop spans 15 amino acids. DNA of the CDR3: TGCGCCAGCAGCTCAAGCGGGAGCTCCTACAATGAGCGGTTCTTC. Translated: CASSSSGSSYNERFF. The complete variable domain, with remaining parts taken from reference TRBV5-1 and TRBJ2-1, reads KAGVTQTPRYLIKTRGQQVTLSCSPISGHRSVSWYQQTPGQGLQFLFEYFSETQRNKGNFPGRFSGRQFSNSRSEMNVSTLELGDSALYLCASSSSGSSYNERFFGPGTRLTVL.

This chain joins TRBV7-9 and TRBJ2-5, with 11 bases lining up with TRBD1. The J call may be incorrect, as the DNA end agrees better with TRBJ2-7. Germline values: CDR1 SEHNR, CDR2 FQNEAQ (reference sequence). The CDR3 spans 17 residues. The CDR3 DNA sequence: TGTGCCAGCAGCTCACTGACAGGGGACAGGGGGGACTACGAGCAGTACTTC. Translated: CASSSLTGDRGDYEQYF.

This clonotype occurred a few times. V gene TRBV20-1 combines with J gene TRBJ2-7; 7 bases are a match to TRBD2. Germline V lookup: CDR1 DFQATT, CDR2 SNEGSKA (reference sequence). The ends lost 3 bases at V and 0 bases at J; junction bases unmatched: 2. The CDR3 is made up of 13 amino acids. CDR3 nucleotide sequence: TGCAGTGCTAGCCGGGGGGTCTCCTACGAGCAGTACTTC. Translating it yields CSASRGVSYEQYF.

Note on this clonotype: The junction and the germline gene differ at one end; a read error may be behind it. The chain has TRBV6-5 and TRBJ2-1; weak D call: TRBD1 (6 bases). This CDR3 region has 18 residues. CDR1 is MNHEY, CDR2 SVGAGI, per germline. CDR3 residues: CASSYRPQGSGGYNEKFF. The DNA for the CDR3 is TGTGCCAGCAGTTATCGTCCTCAAGGCTCTGGGGGCTACAATGAGAAGTTCTTC.

This chain connects TRBV9 to TRBJ2-7; 9 bases agree with TRBD1. The CDR3 sequence is 15 residues long. Per the germline V gene, CDR1 is SGDLS and CDR2 is YYNGEE. Losses at the gene ends were 3 bases for V and 4 bases for J; bases not matched to a gene: 8. CDR3 DNA sequence: TGTGCCAGCAGCGCCGGGACAGGGCTCCCGTACGAGCAGTACGTC. This gives the protein CASSAGTGLPYEQYV.

This clonotype was seen a few times. The V gene is TRBV7-9, the J gene TRBJ2-1, with 9 bases matching TRBD1. The germline V gene has CDR1 SEHNR and CDR2 FQNEAQ (reference sequence). Unmatched junction bases numbered 10, after V lost 6 bases and J lost 1 base. This CDR3 comprises 17 residues. The CDR3 nucleotides read TGTGCCAGCAGAAAGATGGGTGGGACAGGGTCCTACAATGAGCAGTTCTTC. This encodes CASRKMGGTGSYNEQFF. Based on the CDR3 plus reference TRBV7-9 and TRBJ2-1, the full variable domain is DTGVSQNPRHKITKRGQNVTFRCDPISEHNRLYWYRQTLGQGPEFLTYFQNEAQLEKSRLLSDRFSAERPKGSFSTLEIQRTEQGDSAMYLCASRKMGGTGSYNEQFFGPGTRLTVL.

This clonotype was observed a handful of times. Germline and junction disagree at one end, which may indicate a read error. This chain joins TRBV20-1 and TRBJ2-4, with 13 bases matching TRBD2. Judging by the DNA end, TRBJ2-7 fits better; the J call may be wrong. The CDR3 totals 17 residues. Germline V lookup: CDR1 DFQATT, CDR2 SNEGSKA (reference sequence). CDR3 nucleotide sequence: TGCAGTACAACGGGGGGACTAGCGGGAACATTCTCCTGCGAGCAGTACTTC. Translation gives CSTTGGLAGTFSCEQYF.

This clonotype was seen only a few times. The gene calls are TRBV7-8 and TRBJ2-3; D is undetermined. The CDR3 has 13 residues. Between the trimmed V and J ends, which lost 3 bases and 4 bases, there was a span of 8 bases. Germline CDR1 and CDR2: SGHVS and FQNEAQ. The CDR3 DNA follows: TGTGCCAGCAGCTTCGATGCTGCAGATACGCAGTATTTT. Translated, it gives CASSFDAADTQYF. Full variable domain (missing parts from reference TRBV7-8 and TRBJ2-3): GAGVSQSPRYKVAKRGQDVALRCDPISGHVSLFWYQQALGQGPEFLTYFQNEAQLDKSGLPSDRFFAERPEGSVSTLKIQRTQQEDSAVYLCASSFDAADTQYFGPGTRLTVL.

The chain joins TRBV20-1 to TRBJ2-7; 16 bases are shared with TRBD2. The CDR3 contains 15 residues. V gave up 6 bases and J gave up 6 bases; unmatched junction bases: 8. The germline V gene encodes CDR1 DFQATT and CDR2 SNEGSKA (reference sequence). CDR3 in DNA: TGCAGTGCCACCGGGACTAGCGGGGGGGTCCCCGAGCAGTACTTC. It specifies CSATGTSGGVPEQYF.

This chain joins TRBV3-1 and TRBJ2-1; TRBD1 aligns across 8 bases. Germline lookup yields CDR1 LGHDT and CDR2 YNNKEL (reference sequence). The CDR3 has 20 amino acids. V lost 3 bases, J lost 4 bases, and 20 bases stayed unmatched. CDR3 residues: CASSQDSRGRISKRYNEQFF. The DNA for the CDR3 is TGTGCCAGCAGCCAGGATAGCAGGGGGCGCATATCCAAGAGGTACAATGAGCAGTTCTTC.

The CDR3 sequence: CSALTWTDQTQYF. CDR3 nucleotides: TGCAGTGCCCTAACATGGACAGACCAGACCCAGTACTTC. The chain recombines TRBV20-1 with TRBJ2-5, with a possible D match to TRBD1 (6 bases). CDR3 size: 13 residues. The V end lost 6 bases, the J end lost 6 bases, and 17 bases lay between the germline ends. Per germline, CDR1 DFQATT and CDR2 SNEGSKA (reference sequence).

This clonotype was detected a few times. The rearrangement uses TRBV29-1 and TRBJ2-3, with D maybe TRBD2 (6 bases). Deletions cut 4 bases from V and 2 bases from J, with 13 bases between. The CDR3 is made up of 14 amino acids. Per germline, CDR1 SQVTM and CDR2 ANQGSEA. CDR3 DNA sequence: TGCAGCGTTGTTCCGCGCGGGGCCACAGATACGCAGTATTTT. Amino acids: CSVVPRGATDTQYF.

This clonotype was counted ten times or more. The CDR3 protein is CASSFRGARSYNEQFF. For the CDR3, the DNA is TGTGCCAGCAGTTTCCGAGGGGCCCGCTCCTACAATGAGCAGTTCTTC. This chain connects TRBV12-3 or TRBV12-4 to TRBJ2-1; D possibly uses TRBD1 or TRBD2 (5 bases each). Trimming took off 3 bases at V and 0 bases at J, with 12 bases between the two ends. This CDR3 has 16 residues.

The genes are TRBV27 and TRBJ1-1, with 8 bases aligning to TRBD1. The CDR3 covers 15 residues. Germline CDR1 reads MNHEY; CDR2 reads SMNVEV (reference sequence). Trimming removed 5 bases from V and 4 bases from J; junction bases left unmatched: 9. DNA for the CDR3: TGTGCCAGCAGTCTGCTACGGACAGGGAGCACTGAAGCTTTCTTT. Its protein product is CASSLLRTGSTEAFF.

V gene TRBV4-1 combines with J gene TRBJ1-4; 7 bases agree with TRBD1. The V gene end was trimmed by 0 bases and the J gene end by 8 bases; junction bases not matched to a gene: 6. CDR1 MGHRA and CDR2 YSYEKL come from the germline V gene. The CDR3 covers 15 residues. This CDR3 reads CASSQDGTAREKLFF. CDR3 coding DNA: TGCGCCAGCAGCCAAGATGGGACAGCCCGGGAAAAACTGTTTTTT.

As regards this clonotype: A much larger clone differs from this one at a single base, so this may be a read error. V gene TRBV29-1 combines with J gene TRBJ2-7, with a tentative D call TRBD2 (5 bases). Germline CDR1 reads SQVTM; CDR2 reads ANQGSEA. The CDR3 is 13 residues long. V dropped 3 bases and J dropped 4 bases, with 13 bases sitting between them. The CDR3 here is CSVEYGSGYEQYF. DNA for the CDR3: TGCAGCGTTGAGTACGGTTCGGGATACGAGCAGTACTTC.

The chain recombines TRBV30 with TRBJ2-3; 9 bases line up with TRBD2. Germline CDR1 reads GTSNPN; CDR2 reads SVGIG (reference sequence). With 0 bases clipped from V and 5 bases from J, the junction kept 6 bases outside the gene matches. The CDR3 length is 15 residues. The CDR3, as DNA: TGTGCCTGGAGTGTACGGCGGGGGGGCGTAGATACGCAGTATTTT. It encodes CAWSVRRGGVDTQYF.

The chain couples TRBV5-1 to TRBJ2-7; no clear D. This CDR3 is 15 amino acids long. The germline gives CDR1 SGHRS, CDR2 YFSETQ. V was trimmed by 1 base and J by 2 bases, leaving 13 bases between them. As DNA, the CDR3 is TGCGCCAGCAGCTTGACTGGTCACGGAACCTACGAGCAGTACTTC. Residues: CASSLTGHGTYEQYF.